This T cell receptor (beta chain) was sequenced for a study of control samples from healthy donors and cancer patients. Only in-frame clones appear in the TCRdb table, and some are missing; sequencing was by immunoSEQ multiplex PCR. The sample lists over 10,000 clones, roughly three quarters occurring once. Per the germline V gene, CDR1 is SEHNR and CDR2 is FQNEAQ (reference sequence). The junction had 10 bases not matched to a gene; V was cut back by 6 bases and J by 10 bases. The CDR3 runs 13 residues. This chain connects TRBV7-9 to TRBJ1-2; TRBD1 aligns across 8 bases. Sample: formalin-fixed, paraffin-embedded tissue. The sequence was obtained from a male donor with melanoma. The CDR3 sequence is CASSLDRAADYTF. The CDR3 DNA follows: TGTGCCAGCAGTTTGGACAGGGCAGCGGACTACACCTTC.